Presented here are 15 T cell receptor beta chains from one specimen sequenced in a study of CD8+ T cells in alopecia areata (dated by TCRdb to 2017 to 2018). The library came from the immunoSEQ multiplex PCR assay. RNA was extracted from all samples and reverse transcribed into cDNA, which served as template for TCR sequencing. The clones in this table, taken by TCRdb from immuneACCESS, are in-frame only. Not every clone is retained; where verified, under half of the shortfall comes from an unresolved V gene, and the cause of the rest is unknown. The sample yields some 130,000 clones; approximately 48% were counted once. Around 19% of the sample is held by the ten biggest clonotypes. The time point label here, explained by the study, means: baseline before oral tofacitinib. The sample was CD8+ T cells sorted from blood, taken at week 0. The source of these receptors is a human donor with alopecia areata.

The CDR3 nucleotides are TGTGCCAGCAGCTTCTGGGGCTCTGGGGCCAACGTCCTGACTTTC. It yields the protein CASSFWGSGANVLTF. The gene calls are TRBV5-6 and TRBJ2-6, with D unresolved. Germline assignment: CDR1 SGHDT and CDR2 YYEEEE. V shed 2 bases and J shed 0 bases, with 6 bases lying between them. The CDR3 extends over 15 amino acids.

The rearrangement uses TRBV13 and TRBJ2-1; TRBD2 might be the D (7 bases). V was clipped by 5 bases and J by 4 bases, with 18 bases between them. The CDR3 sequence is 16 residues long. CDR1 and CDR2 from the germline V gene are PRHDT and FYEKMQ (reference sequence). CDR3 nucleotide sequence: TGTGCCAGCAGCCCAGTGGTTGGGGGGGCTTACAATGAGCAGTTCTTC. Protein: CASSPVVGGAYNEQFF.

The V and J genes are TRBV5-4 and TRBJ2-7, with D possibly TRBD1 on 6 matching bases. Trimming removed 0 bases at V and 5 bases at J, with 18 bases between. Per germline, CDR1 SGHNT and CDR2 YYREEE (reference sequence). This CDR3 region has 16 residues. The CDR3 loop is CASSLGADRRLDEQYF. The CDR3 region has the DNA TGTGCCAGCAGCTTGGGGGCGGACAGACGCCTGGACGAGCAGTACTTC.

This clone has more than one count but fewer than ten. The chain is built from TRBV4-2 and TRBJ1-1; D is uncertain. Germline V gene sequence: CDR1 LGHNA, CDR2 YNFKEQ. Trimming took 2 bases from V and 8 from J, leaving 12 bases between them. The CDR3 extends over 13 amino acids. This CDR3 reads CASSQNGVEEAFF. The CDR3 DNA reads TGTGCCAGCAGCCAAAATGGTGTGGAGGAAGCTTTCTTT.

CDR3 sequence (DNA): TGCGCCAGCAGCTCTACTCAGGGGGTCAGGGAGACCCAGTACTTC. Residues: CASSSTQGVRETQYF. The chain employs TRBV5-1 and TRBJ2-5; 7 nucleotides agree with TRBD1. Trimming removed 3 bases from V and 5 bases from J; junction bases left unmatched: 10. The CDR3 is 15 residues long. Germline lookup yields CDR1 SGHRS and CDR2 YFSETQ.

In its sample, this clone was seen a few times. V gene TRBV9 combines with J gene TRBJ2-7, with TRBD1 identical over 11 bases. This CDR3 is built from 15 residues. The V gene end was trimmed by 3 bases and the J gene end by 2 bases; junction bases not matched to a gene: 4. CDR1 is SGDLS, CDR2 YYNGEE, per germline. CDR3 in amino acids: CASSAGDRGAYEQYF. The CDR3 nucleotides read TGTGCCAGCAGCGCTGGGGACAGGGGGGCCTACGAGCAGTACTTC.

This clone was counted a few times. This chain uses TRBV10-2 with TRBJ2-3; 10 bases map to TRBD2. The CDR3 is 17 residues long. V trimming: 3 bases; J trimming: 2 bases; junction bases outside the gene matches: 8. CDR1 and CDR2 from the germline V gene are WSHSY and SAAADI. CDR3 protein: CASSEWALAGNTDTQYF. CDR3 nucleotides: TGCGCCAGCAGTGAATGGGCACTAGCGGGGAACACAGATACGCAGTATTTT.

The count of this clone is one. The V gene is TRBV6-5, the J gene TRBJ2-1; 12 bases agree with TRBD1. V trimming: 5 bases; J trimming: 11 bases; junction bases outside the gene matches: 7. From germline, CDR1 is MNHEY and CDR2 SVGAGI. This CDR3 spans 14 amino acids. CDR3: CASSPGTGGTKQFF. CDR3 bases: TGTGCCAGCAGTCCCGGGACAGGGGGCACAAAGCAGTTCTTC.

V is TRBV29-1 and J is TRBJ2-7; TRBD2 might be the D (6 bases). The CDR3 totals 11 residues. Germline loops: CDR1 SQVTM, CDR2 ANQGSEA. V was cut by 2 bases and J by 13 bases, with 15 bases left in between. This CDR3 reads CSVEYRDSYYF. CDR3 nucleotide sequence: TGCAGCGTTGAATACCGGGACTCCTATTACTTC.

V usage is TRBV30 and J usage is TRBJ2-3; 8 bases are shared with TRBD1. The CDR3 is 14 residues long. Germline values: CDR1 GTSNPN, CDR2 SVGIG (reference sequence). The V gene end was trimmed by 5 bases and the J gene end by 3 bases; junction bases not matched to a gene: 7. The CDR3 DNA reads as TGTGCCTGGTCGACAGGGGTGGGTACAGATACGCAGTATTTT. It codes for CAWSTGVGTDTQYF.

This clone was observed a few times. The V gene is TRBV19, the J gene TRBJ1-5, with D tentatively TRBD1 (6 bases). The CDR3 covers 14 residues. CDR1 is LNHDA, CDR2 SQIVND, per germline (reference sequence). V lost 3 bases to trimming and J lost 3 bases, with 9 bases between them. In DNA form, the CDR3 reads TGTGCCAGTAGTATCTACAGGGACAATCAGCCCCAGCATTTT. This gives the protein CASSIYRDNQPQHF.

The chain has TRBV9 and TRBJ1-1; the D is unclear. Germline lookup yields CDR1 SGDLS and CDR2 YYNGEE. With 1 base removed from V and 1 base from J, the gap between germline ends came to 8 bases. This CDR3 is 14 amino acids long. CDR3 nucleotide sequence: TGTGCCAGCAGCGTAAGTGTAGGGAACACTGAAGCTTTCTTT. Protein product: CASSVSVGNTEAFF.

This rearrangement joins TRBV5-6 to TRBJ1-6, with D uncertain. Germline loops: CDR1 SGHDT, CDR2 YYEEEE. Trimming removed 2 bases from V and 11 bases from J, with 8 bases in between. The CDR3 is made up of 12 amino acids. In DNA form, the CDR3 reads TGTGCCAGCAGCTTTGGTTTGGCACCCCTCCACTTT. Residues: CASSFGLAPLHF.

This chain links TRBV6-5 with TRBJ1-6; D is unclear. Trimming shortened V by 6 bases and J by 6 bases, and 12 bases separated the two germline ends. Germline values: CDR1 MNHEY, CDR2 SVGAGI. This CDR3 contains 14 residues. CDR3 residues: CASSPDRGNSPLHF. The CDR3 DNA follows: TGTGCCAGCAGCCCCGACCGGGGTAATTCACCCCTCCACTTT.

The chain uses TRBV27 and TRBJ2-7; the D call may be TRBD1 or TRBD2 (5 bases each). Trimming took off 7 bases at V and 3 bases at J, with 13 bases between the two ends. Germline V gives CDR1 MNHEY, CDR2 SMNVEV (reference sequence). This CDR3 comprises 13 residues. The CDR3 sequence is CASKLGTHYEQYF. The CDR3, as DNA: TGTGCCAGCAAACTCGGGACCCACTACGAGCAGTACTTC.